This T cell receptor beta chain was sequenced in a study of T cell clusters in autoimmune cytopenias. Multiplex touch-down PCR amplified TRB using TRB-A and TRB-B pools in one tube. TCRdb reprocessed the multiplex PCR reads, keeping one entry per CDR3 protein, no DNA. The table for this sample gives around 9,700 distinct CDR3 sequences. TRB amplification used around 270 ng of peripheral blood genomic DNA. The CDR3 contains 17 residues. Looked up from germline, CDR1 is SEHNR and CDR2 is FQNEAQ (reference sequence). The sample also formed part of further work on T cell repertoires in aging, cancer and after chemotherapy. That report adds: Roughly 8.8 million TCR reads made up the full dataset. Compared with age-matched healthy donors, untreated hematological or solid cancer patients showed higher blood TCR clonality. Healthy donors lost TCR diversity with age mainly through richness, cancer patients through richness and evenness. In each cancer cohort, median generation probability increased across chemotherapy, suggesting thymic output rebounded.

The sample taken for sequencing was peripheral blood. The chain combines TRBV7-9 with TRBJ2-1; TCRdb designates TRBD2, a call that cannot be tested without DNA. This clonotype originated in a human donor in good health. This CDR3 is CASQGLAGGISYNEQFF.